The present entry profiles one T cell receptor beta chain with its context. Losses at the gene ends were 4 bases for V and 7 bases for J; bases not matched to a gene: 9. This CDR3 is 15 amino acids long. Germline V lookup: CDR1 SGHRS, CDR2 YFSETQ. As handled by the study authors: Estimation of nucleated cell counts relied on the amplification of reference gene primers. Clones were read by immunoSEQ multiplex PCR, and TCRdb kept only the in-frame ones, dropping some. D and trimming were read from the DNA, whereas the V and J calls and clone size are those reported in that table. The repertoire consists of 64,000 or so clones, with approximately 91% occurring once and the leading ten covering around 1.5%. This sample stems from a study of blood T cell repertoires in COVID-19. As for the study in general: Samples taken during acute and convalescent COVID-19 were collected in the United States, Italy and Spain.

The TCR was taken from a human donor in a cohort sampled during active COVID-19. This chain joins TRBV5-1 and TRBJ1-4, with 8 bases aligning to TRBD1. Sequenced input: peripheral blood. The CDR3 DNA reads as TGCGCCAGCAGCATCGGACAGGGAGGAGGTGAAAAACTGTTTTTT. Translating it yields CASSIGQGGGEKLFF.